This TCR beta chain was documented in a study of glioma-infiltrating T cells after dendritic cell vaccination. Study at large: Patients had newly diagnosed or recurrent glioblastoma and received dendritic cell vaccines. The vaccine used monocyte-derived dendritic cells pulsed overnight with autologous tumor lysate.

In its sample, this clone was seen a few times. Its target is unknown. TCRB CDR3 was amplified from 2 ug genomic DNA or less. The data were produced by immunoSEQ multiplex PCR, yet TCRdb's version contains in-frame clones alone and is incomplete. This sample has 95,000 to 110,000 clones, with roughly 79% found just once. This CDR3 spans 15 amino acids. Germline V CDR1 and CDR2: GTSNPN, SVGIG (reference sequence). V dropped 0 bases and J dropped 4 bases, with 15 bases sitting between them. Study findings and constraints: Complete blood and tumor specimen sets were limited to few patients.

Sample: blood, taken before dendritic cell vaccination. The sequence was obtained from a human donor with glioblastoma. The chain has TRBV30 and TRBJ1-2; TRBD1 is a possible D gene (6 bases). The DNA of the CDR3 is TGTGCCTGGAGTGTCGGGCAGGGGCCCAGCTATGGCTACACCTTC. It encodes CAWSVGQGPSYGYTF.